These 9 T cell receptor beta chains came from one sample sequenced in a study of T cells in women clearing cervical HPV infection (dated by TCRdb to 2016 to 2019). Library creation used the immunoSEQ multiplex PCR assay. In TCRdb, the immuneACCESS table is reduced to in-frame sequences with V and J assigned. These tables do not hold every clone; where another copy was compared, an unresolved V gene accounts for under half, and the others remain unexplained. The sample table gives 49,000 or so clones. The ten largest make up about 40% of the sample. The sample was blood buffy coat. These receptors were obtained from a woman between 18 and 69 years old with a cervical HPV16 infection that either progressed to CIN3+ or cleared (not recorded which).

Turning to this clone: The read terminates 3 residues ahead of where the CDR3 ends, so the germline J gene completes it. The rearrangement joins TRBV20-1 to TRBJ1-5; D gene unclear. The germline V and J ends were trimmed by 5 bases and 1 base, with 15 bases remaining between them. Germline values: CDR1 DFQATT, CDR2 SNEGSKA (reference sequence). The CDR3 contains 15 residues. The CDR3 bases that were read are TGCAGTGCTCTAGGTCTGGGTTTAAGCAATCAGCCC. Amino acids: CSALGLGLSNQP. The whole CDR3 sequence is CSALGLGLSNQPQHF.

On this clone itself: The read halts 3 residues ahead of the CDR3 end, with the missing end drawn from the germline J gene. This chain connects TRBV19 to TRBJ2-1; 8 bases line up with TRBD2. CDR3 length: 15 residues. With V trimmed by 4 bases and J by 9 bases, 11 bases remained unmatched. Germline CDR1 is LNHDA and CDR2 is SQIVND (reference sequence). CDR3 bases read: TGTGCCAGTAGTACGCCCCAATCTAGCGGGTTTGAG. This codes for CASSTPQSSGFE. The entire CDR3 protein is CASSTPQSSGFEQFF. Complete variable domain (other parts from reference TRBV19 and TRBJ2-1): DGGITQSPKYLFRKEGQNVTLSCEQNLNHDAMYWYRQDPGQGLRLIYYSQIVNDFQKGDIAEGYSVSREKKESFPLTVTSAQKNPTAFYLCASSTPQSSGFEQFFGPGTRLTVL.

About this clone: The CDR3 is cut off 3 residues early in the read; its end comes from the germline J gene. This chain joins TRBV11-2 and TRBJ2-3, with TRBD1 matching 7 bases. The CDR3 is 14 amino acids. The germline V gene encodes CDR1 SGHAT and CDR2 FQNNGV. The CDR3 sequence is CASSRRDSQETQYF. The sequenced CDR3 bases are TGTGCCAGCAGCCGACGGGACAGTCAAGAGACG.

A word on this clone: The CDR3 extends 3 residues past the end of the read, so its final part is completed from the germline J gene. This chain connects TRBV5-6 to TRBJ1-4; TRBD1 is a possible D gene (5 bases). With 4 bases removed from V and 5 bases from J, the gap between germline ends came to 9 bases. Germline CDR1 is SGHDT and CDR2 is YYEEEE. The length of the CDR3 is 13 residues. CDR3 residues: CASSPDRNEKLFF. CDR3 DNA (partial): TGTGCCAGCAGCCCCGACAGAAATGAAAAA.

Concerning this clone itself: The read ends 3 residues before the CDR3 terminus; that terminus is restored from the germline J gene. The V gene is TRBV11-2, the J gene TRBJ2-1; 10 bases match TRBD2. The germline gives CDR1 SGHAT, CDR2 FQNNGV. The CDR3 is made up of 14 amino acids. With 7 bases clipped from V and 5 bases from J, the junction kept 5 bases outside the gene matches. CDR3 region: CASTPGLADNEQFF. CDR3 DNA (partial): TGTGCCAGCACCCCAGGACTAGCGGACAATGAG. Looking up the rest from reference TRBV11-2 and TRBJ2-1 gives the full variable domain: EAGVAQSPRYKIIEKRQSVAFWCNPISGHATLYWYQQILGQGPKLLIQFQNNGVVDDSQLPKDRFSAERLKGVDSTLKIQPAKLEDSAVYLCASTPGLADNEQFFGPGTRLTVL.

The CDR3 bases that were read are TGTGCCAGCTCTCCCGGGACAGGGAGCTCTGGGGCCAACGTA. This sequence encodes CASSPGTGSSGANV. The whole CDR3 sequence reads CASSPGTGSSGANVLFF. The J gene is TRBJ1-4, the V gene TRBV18, with 9 nucleotides matching TRBD1. The read falls 3 residues short of the CDR3 end, and the missing part is taken from the germline J gene. This CDR3 region has 17 residues. CDR1 is KGHSH, CDR2 LQKENI, per germline.

The part of the CDR3 DNA that was read is TGCAGCGTAGAGGACAGGGGGGTTGGC. It is translated as CSVEDRGVG. The CDR3 in full is CSVEDRGVGYTF. The V call is TRBV29-1, the J call TRBJ1-2, with 10 bases matching TRBD1. The CDR3 end lies 3 residues beyond the end of the read and is filled in from the germline J gene. This CDR3 comprises 12 residues. CDR1 and CDR2 from the germline V gene are SQVTM and ANQGSEA. J gave up 7 bases and V 6 bases, and 5 bases lay outside the gene matches.

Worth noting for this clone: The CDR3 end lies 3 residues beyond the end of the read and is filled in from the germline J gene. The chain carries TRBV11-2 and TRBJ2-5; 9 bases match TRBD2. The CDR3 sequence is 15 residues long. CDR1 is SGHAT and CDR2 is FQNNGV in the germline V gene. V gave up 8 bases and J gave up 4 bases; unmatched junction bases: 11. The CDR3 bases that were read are TGTGCCAGCCTCACTTTAGCGGGGGTGTTAGAGACC. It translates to CASLTLAGVLET. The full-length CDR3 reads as CASLTLAGVLETQYF.

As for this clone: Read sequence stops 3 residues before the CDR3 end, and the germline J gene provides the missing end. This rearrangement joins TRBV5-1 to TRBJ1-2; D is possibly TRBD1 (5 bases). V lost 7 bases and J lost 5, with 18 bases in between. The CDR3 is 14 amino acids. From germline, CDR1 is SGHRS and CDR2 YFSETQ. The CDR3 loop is CASRMSGTDYGYTF. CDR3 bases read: TGCGCCAGCCGCATGTCCGGGACTGATTATGGC.